What follows is one T cell receptor (beta chain) and its context. The PCR had 60 Vbeta and 13 Jbeta primers. The table came from immunoSEQ multiplex PCR; TCRdb's copy has only in-frame clones and leaves some out. The table records over 150,000 clones, roughly four fifths of them present only once. V dropped 5 bases and J dropped 8; count of bases not matched to a gene: 18. This CDR3 is built from 17 residues. Germline V CDR1 and CDR2: SEHNR, FQNEAQ (reference sequence). This entry comes from a study of cytomegalovirus exposure and HLA in healthy donors. This TCR was recovered from a man between 18 and 29 years old in good health and CMV-seronegative. Sequencing was carried out using PBMCs. This chain joins TRBV7-9 and TRBJ2-1; 7 bases are shared with TRBD2. The CDR3 nucleotides are TGTGCCAGCAGCCCAAGCGGGCCTAGCGGCACGTGGGATGAGCAGTTCTTC. Translated, it gives CASSPSGPSGTWDEQFF.